These 22 T cell receptor beta chains came from one sample sequenced in a study of a mutant IDH1 vaccine in newly diagnosed glioma. Some clones are missing from TCRdb's copy, which holds only in-frame ones; the method was immunoSEQ multiplex PCR. The table shows about 42,000 clones, with over 75% occurring only once. Time point of the sample: week 5, during vaccination. What each vaccine dose contained was 300 ug of mutant IDH1 20-mer peptide, accompanied by topical imiquimod. These receptors' antigens are unknown. Sequencing was performed on PBMCs, taken from a glioma patient whose treatment included an IDH1 peptide vaccine. The source is a man aged 40-49 years with glioma.

The V gene is TRBV11-2, the J gene TRBJ1-2; D is unclear. CDR1 and CDR2 (germline): SGHAT, FQNNGV. V lost 5 bases to trimming and J lost 8 bases, with 9 bases between them. The CDR3 runs 11 residues. CDR3 in DNA: TGTGCCAGCAGCCTAGGGAGGGGCTACACCTTC. This sequence encodes CASSLGRGYTF.

The V gene is TRBV5-1, the J gene TRBJ1-2; D call uncertain. Trimming pared 0 bases from V and 8 bases from J, leaving 11 bases between. The germline gives CDR1 SGHRS, CDR2 YFSETQ. The CDR3 length is 13 residues. CDR3 loop: CASSLAQSWGYTF. The DNA of the CDR3 is TGCGCCAGCAGCTTGGCCCAGTCGTGGGGCTACACCTTC.

V and J are TRBV19 and TRBJ1-5, with TRBD1 identical over 12 bases. This CDR3 spans 14 amino acids. Germline V lookup: CDR1 LNHDA, CDR2 SQIVND (reference sequence). Unmatched junction bases numbered 4, after V lost 7 bases and J lost 6 bases. The CDR3, as DNA: TGTGCCAGTACGGGACAGGGGGCAAGTCAGCCCCAGCATTTT. Translating it yields CASTGQGASQPQHF.

The J gene is TRBJ1-1, the V gene TRBV5-4; 9 bases are a match to TRBD1. The CDR3 covers 16 residues. The germline V gene has CDR1 SGHNT and CDR2 YYREEE (reference sequence). V shed 1 base, J shed 5 bases, and the junction held 9 bases outside the gene matches. The CDR3 is CASSLNPTGGRTEAFF. In DNA, the CDR3 is TGTGCCAGCAGCTTGAATCCGACAGGGGGTCGAACTGAAGCTTTCTTT.

This chain connects TRBV6-1 to TRBJ2-5, with 9 positions matching TRBD2. V lost 0 bases, J lost 2 bases, and 4 bases stayed unmatched. CDR3 length: 16 amino acids. Per the germline V gene, CDR1 is MNHNS and CDR2 is SASEGT. CDR3 amino acids: CASSEALSGGQETQYF. CDR3 DNA: TGTGCCAGCAGTGAAGCACTTAGCGGGGGACAAGAGACCCAGTACTTC.

J is TRBJ1-5 and V is TRBV7-8; D call uncertain. Per germline, CDR1 SGHVS and CDR2 FQNEAQ. CDR3 length equals 16 residues. V was pared by 1 base and J by 0 bases, with 10 bases between. CDR3 nucleotide sequence: TGTGCCAGCAGCTTAGTCGGGGAGGGTAGCAATCAGCCCCAGCATTTT. Translating gives CASSLVGEGSNQPQHF.

The chain is built from TRBV28 and TRBJ2-7; possibly TRBD1 or TRBD2 for D (5 bases each). Germline V gene lookup returns CDR1 MDHEN and CDR2 SYDVKM. The CDR3 loop spans 12 amino acids. V lost 4 bases and J lost 6, with 10 bases in between. CDR3 protein: CASSSGPFEQYF. CDR3 in DNA: TGTGCCAGCAGTTCGGGACCGTTCGAGCAGTACTTC.

This chain uses TRBV7-2 with TRBJ2-1; D remains unclear. This CDR3 is built from 15 residues. Germline V gene data show CDR1 as SGHTA and CDR2 as FQGNSA. Deletions cut 2 bases from V and 0 bases from J, with 8 bases between. CDR3 residues: CASSLSASSYNEQFF. In nucleotides, the CDR3 is TGTGCCAGCAGCTTATCAGCGAGCTCCTACAATGAGCAGTTCTTC.

V gene TRBV5-1 combines with J gene TRBJ1-3; D is possibly TRBD1 (5 bases). The V gene lost 4 bases and the J gene lost 0 bases, with 8 bases spanning the gap. Germline V gene data show CDR1 as SGHRS and CDR2 as YFSETQ. CDR3 length: 14 amino acids. The CDR3 DNA is TGCGCCAGCAGCCTTGACAGCTCTGGAAACACCATATATTTT. Encoded protein: CASSLDSSGNTIYF.

The J gene is TRBJ2-2, the V gene TRBV7-2, with D unclear. Germline V lookup: CDR1 SGHTA, CDR2 FQGNSA. This CDR3 comprises 14 residues. Trimming cost V 7 bases and J 5 bases, with 14 bases left between them. In DNA form, the CDR3 reads TGTGCCAGCACGGTTCGGGCTGGGACCGGGGAGCTGTTTTTT. Translated: CASTVRAGTGELFF.

This chain joins TRBV28 and TRBJ2-7; 7 bases agree with TRBD2. With V trimmed by 6 bases and J by 0 bases, 17 bases remained unmatched. CDR3 length equals 18 residues. Germline V gene data show CDR1 as MDHEN and CDR2 as SYDVKM. The CDR3 bases are TGTGCCAGCAGACTCACGATCCCTGAAGCGGGACCCTCCTACGAGCAGTACTTC. This sequence encodes CASRLTIPEAGPSYEQYF.

The V gene is TRBV6-5, the J gene TRBJ2-7, with D possibly being TRBD2 (5 bases). The CDR3 has 15 residues. Per the germline V gene, CDR1 is MNHEY and CDR2 is SVGAGI. Trimming took 8 bases from V and 1 from J, leaving 18 bases between them. The CDR3 spells CASVPARERSYEQYF. For the CDR3, the DNA is TGTGCCAGCGTACCAGCGAGGGAGCGGTCCTACGAGCAGTACTTC.

This clone occurred a few times. V and J are TRBV18 and TRBJ1-1, with D uncertain. Trimming cost V 2 bases and J 1 base, with 8 bases left between them. The CDR3 is 14 amino acids. Germline loops: CDR1 KGHSH, CDR2 LQKENI. CDR3 nucleotides: TGTGCCAGCTCACCAAAACAGTCGAACACTGAAGCTTTCTTT. It yields the protein CASSPKQSNTEAFF.

CDR3 amino acids: CASSLLLAGDLNEQFF. In DNA form, the CDR3 reads TGTGCCAGCAGCTTACTCCTAGCGGGAGATTTAAATGAGCAGTTCTTC. The chain joins TRBV7-2 to TRBJ2-1; 10 bases match TRBD2. The CDR3 loop spans 16 amino acids. Germline-derived CDR1 and CDR2 are SGHTA and FQGNSA. Losses at the gene ends were 2 bases for V and 7 bases for J; bases not matched to a gene: 8. The entire variable domain, with the rest obtained from reference TRBV7-2 and TRBJ2-1, is as follows: GAGVSQSPSNKVTEKGKDVELRCDPISGHTALYWYRQSLGQGLEFLIYFQGNSAPDKSGLPSDRFSAERTGGSVSTLTIQRTQQEDSAVYLCASSLLLAGDLNEQFFGPGTRLTVL.

This clone was seen a handful of times. The V call is TRBV2, the J call TRBJ1-1; 7 bases fit TRBD1. The CDR3 contains 13 residues. Germline assignment: CDR1 SNHLY and CDR2 FYNNEI. J was trimmed by 0 bases and V by 10 bases; bases with no gene match: 5. The CDR3 here is CAISTGLNTEAFF. CDR3 bases: TGTGCCATTTCGACAGGGTTGAACACTGAAGCTTTCTTT.

This chain joins TRBV4-1 and TRBJ2-6; 9 bases line up with TRBD1. The V gene end was trimmed by 5 bases and the J gene end by 0 bases; junction bases not matched to a gene: 5. There are 17 residues in the CDR3. Per the germline V gene, CDR1 is MGHRA and CDR2 is YSYEKL. CDR3 amino acids: CASSSKTGGSGANVLTF. The CDR3 bases are TGCGCCAGCAGCAGTAAGACAGGGGGCTCTGGGGCCAACGTCCTGACTTTC.

This clone was recorded once. J is TRBJ2-3 and V is TRBV19; 10 nucleotides align to TRBD2. Trimming took 7 bases from V and 2 from J; bases not matched to a gene: 6. CDR1 and CDR2 from the germline V gene are LNHDA and SQIVND (reference sequence). The CDR3 totals 15 residues. CDR3: CASKGTSEPTDTQYF. In DNA, the CDR3 is TGTGCCAGTAAAGGGACTAGCGAACCCACAGATACGCAGTATTTT.

The chain links TRBV7-2 to TRBJ2-2; 8 nucleotides align to TRBD2. From germline, CDR1 is SGHTA and CDR2 FQGNSA. With V trimmed by 5 bases and J by 0 bases, 5 bases remained unmatched. This CDR3 is built from 16 residues. The CDR3 sequence: CASSREGRANTGELFF. Here the CDR3 DNA reads TGTGCCAGCAGCCGGGAGGGCAGGGCGAACACCGGGGAGCTGTTTTTT.

This clone is medium-sized within its sample. The chain recombines TRBV28 with TRBJ1-5; TRBD1 matches 7 bases. The CDR3 has 14 amino acids. Trimming removed 3 bases from V and 6 bases from J; junction bases left unmatched: 5. Germline loops: CDR1 MDHEN, CDR2 SYDVKM. In nucleotides, the CDR3 is TGTGCCAGCAGTTTGGAACAGGGGATTCAGCCCCAGCATTTT. Translated, it gives CASSLEQGIQPQHF.

The chain has TRBV21-1 and TRBJ1-5. TRBV21-1 is a recognized pseudogene. This CDR3 is built from 16 residues. CDR3: CASSKGGQGGDQPQHF. CDR3 bases: TGTGCCAGCAGCAAAGGGGGCCAGGGGGGGGATCAGCCCCAGCATTTT.

This chain connects TRBV28 to TRBJ2-7; D remains ambiguous. Per germline, CDR1 MDHEN and CDR2 SYDVKM. Trimming left V 2 bases short and J 7 bases short, with 6 bases between. The CDR3 is made up of 11 amino acids. As DNA, the CDR3 is TGTGCCAGCAGTTTAAACTGGGAGCAGTACTTC. It translates to CASSLNWEQYF.

The chain links TRBV28 to TRBJ1-4, with D unclear. Germline V CDR1 and CDR2: MDHEN, SYDVKM. Trimming took off 6 bases at V and 11 bases at J, with 13 bases between the two ends. CDR3 size: 12 residues. This CDR3 reads CASRAGGRKLFF. CDR3 coding DNA: TGTGCCAGCAGGGCAGGCGGTAGGAAACTGTTTTTT.